One and the same sample provided the 3 T cell receptor beta chains below, sequenced in a study of OX40 agonist ivuxolimab in advanced cancers. Sequencing was performed with immunoSEQ multiplex PCR; in TCRdb, only in-frame clones are kept and a portion is missing. The data show some 41,000 clones, with around 89% seen just once and less than 0.65% held by the top ten. The sequencing used CD4+ or CD8+ T cells sorted from blood, collected in a trial of the OX40 agonist ivuxolimab. The receptor source for this set is an adult with an advanced solid tumor such as melanoma, head and neck, liver or kidney cancer.

This chain joins TRBV6-1 and TRBJ2-5; D is undetermined. CDR1 and CDR2 (germline): MNHNS, SASEGT. CDR3 size: 13 residues. The V end lost 10 bases, the J end lost 5 bases, and 17 bases lay between the germline ends. The CDR3: CAIATGREETQYF. DNA for the CDR3: TGTGCCATTGCGACGGGTAGAGAGGAGACCCAGTACTTC.

The genes are TRBV7-3 and TRBJ1-1; D remains ambiguous. V shed 3 bases and J shed 6 bases, with 8 bases lying between them. Germline CDR1 reads SGHTA; CDR2 reads FQGTGA. The CDR3 covers 12 residues. CDR3 nucleotides: TGTGCCAGCAGCTTTAGGCCCCCTGAAGCTTTCTTT. Translated, it gives CASSFRPPEAFF.

The V call is TRBV7-8, the J call TRBJ2-5; a weak D match, TRBD2 (7 bases). The CDR3 contains 14 residues. The V end lost 1 base, the J end lost 5 bases, and 11 bases lay between the germline ends. CDR1 and CDR2 from the germline V gene are SGHVS and FQNEAQ. The CDR3 region is CASSLGGGGETQYF. The CDR3 DNA sequence: TGTGCCAGCAGCTTAGGGGGGGGCGGGGAGACCCAGTACTTC. The full variable domain, with the rest looked up from reference TRBV7-8 and TRBJ2-5, is GAGVSQSPRYKVAKRGQDVALRCDPISGHVSLFWYQQALGQGPEFLTYFQNEAQLDKSGLPSDRFFAERPEGSVSTLKIQRTQQEDSAVYLCASSLGGGGETQYFGPGTRLLVL.